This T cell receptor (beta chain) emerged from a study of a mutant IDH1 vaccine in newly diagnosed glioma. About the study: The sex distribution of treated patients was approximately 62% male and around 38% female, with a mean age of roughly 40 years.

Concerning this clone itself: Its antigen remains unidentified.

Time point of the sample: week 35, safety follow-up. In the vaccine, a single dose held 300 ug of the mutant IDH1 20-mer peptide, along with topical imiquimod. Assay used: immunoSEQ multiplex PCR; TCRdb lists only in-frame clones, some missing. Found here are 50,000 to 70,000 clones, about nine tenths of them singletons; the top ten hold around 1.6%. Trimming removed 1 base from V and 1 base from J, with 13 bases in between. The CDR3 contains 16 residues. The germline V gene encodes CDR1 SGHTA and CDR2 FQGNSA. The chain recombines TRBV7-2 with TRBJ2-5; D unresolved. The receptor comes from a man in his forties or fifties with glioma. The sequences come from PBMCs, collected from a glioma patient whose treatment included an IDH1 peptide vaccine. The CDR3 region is CASSLEVGRTQETQYF. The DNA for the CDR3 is TGTGCCAGCAGCTTAGAGGTTGGGCGGACCCAAGAGACCCAGTACTTC.